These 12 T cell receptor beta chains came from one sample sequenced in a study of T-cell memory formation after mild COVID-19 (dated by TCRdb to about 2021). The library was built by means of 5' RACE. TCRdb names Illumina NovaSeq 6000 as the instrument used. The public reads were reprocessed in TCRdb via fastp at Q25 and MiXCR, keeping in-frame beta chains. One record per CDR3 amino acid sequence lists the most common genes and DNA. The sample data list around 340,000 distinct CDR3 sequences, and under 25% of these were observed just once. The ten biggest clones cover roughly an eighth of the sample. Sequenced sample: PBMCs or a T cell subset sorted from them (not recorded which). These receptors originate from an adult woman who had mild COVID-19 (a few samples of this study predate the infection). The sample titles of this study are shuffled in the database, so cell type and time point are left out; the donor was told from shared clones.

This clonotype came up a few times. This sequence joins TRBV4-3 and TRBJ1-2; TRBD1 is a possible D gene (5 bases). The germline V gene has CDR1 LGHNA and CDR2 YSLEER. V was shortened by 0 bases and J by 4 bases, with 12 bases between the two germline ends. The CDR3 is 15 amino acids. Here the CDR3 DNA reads TGCGCCAGCAGCCAAGATCCCCAGGGCGGCTATGGCTACACCTTC. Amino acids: CASSQDPQGGYGYTF.

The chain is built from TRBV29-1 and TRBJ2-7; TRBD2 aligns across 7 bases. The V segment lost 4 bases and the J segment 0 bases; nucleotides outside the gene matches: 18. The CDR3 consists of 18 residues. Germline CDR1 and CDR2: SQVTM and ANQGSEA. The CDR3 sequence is CSVVGGWGGVSFSYEQYF. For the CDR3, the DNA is TGCAGCGTTGTCGGCGGATGGGGGGGAGTATCGTTCTCCTACGAGCAGTACTTC.

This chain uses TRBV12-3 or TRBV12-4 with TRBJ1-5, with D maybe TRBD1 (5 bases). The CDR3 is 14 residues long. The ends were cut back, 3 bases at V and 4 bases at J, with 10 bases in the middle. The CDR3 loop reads CASSFKAGNQPQHF. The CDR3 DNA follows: TGTGCCAGCAGTTTTAAGGCAGGGAATCAGCCCCAGCATTTT.

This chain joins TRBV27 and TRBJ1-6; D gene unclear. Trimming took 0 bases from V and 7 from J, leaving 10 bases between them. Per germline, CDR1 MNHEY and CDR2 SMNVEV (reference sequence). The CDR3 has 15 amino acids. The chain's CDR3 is CASSLSKQYNSPLHF. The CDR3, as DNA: TGTGCCAGCAGTTTATCGAAACAGTACAATTCACCCCTCCACTTT.

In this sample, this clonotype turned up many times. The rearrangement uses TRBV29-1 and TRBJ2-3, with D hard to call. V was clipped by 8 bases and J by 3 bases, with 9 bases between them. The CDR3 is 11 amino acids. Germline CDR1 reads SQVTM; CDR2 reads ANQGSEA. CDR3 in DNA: TGCAGCCCCAGAATAACAGATACGCAGTATTTT. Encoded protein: CSPRITDTQYF.

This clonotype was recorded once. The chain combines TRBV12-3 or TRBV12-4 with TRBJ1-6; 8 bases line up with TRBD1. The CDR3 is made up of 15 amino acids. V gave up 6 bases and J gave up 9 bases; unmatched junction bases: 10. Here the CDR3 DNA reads TGTGCCAGCAGCTCGGCCGGACAGGGTAGTTCACCCCTCCACTTT. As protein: CASSSAGQGSSPLHF.

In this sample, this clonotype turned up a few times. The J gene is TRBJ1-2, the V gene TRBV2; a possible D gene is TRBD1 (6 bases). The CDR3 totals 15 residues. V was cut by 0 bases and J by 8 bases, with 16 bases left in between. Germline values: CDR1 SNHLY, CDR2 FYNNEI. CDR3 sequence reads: CASSEAVSVGGGYTF. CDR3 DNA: TGTGCCAGCAGTGAAGCAGTATCGGTAGGGGGAGGCTACACCTTC.

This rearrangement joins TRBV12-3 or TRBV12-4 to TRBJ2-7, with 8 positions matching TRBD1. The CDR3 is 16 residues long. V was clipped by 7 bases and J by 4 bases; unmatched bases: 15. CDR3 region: CASNGLGQGGLYEQYF. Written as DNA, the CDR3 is TGTGCCAGCAACGGACTCGGACAGGGAGGCCTTTACGAGCAGTACTTC.

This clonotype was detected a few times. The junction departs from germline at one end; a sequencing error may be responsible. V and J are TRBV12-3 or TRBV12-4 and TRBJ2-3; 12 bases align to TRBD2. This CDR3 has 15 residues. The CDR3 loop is CASGFGLAGSDTQYF. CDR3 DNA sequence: TGTGCCAGCGGTTTCGGACTAGCGGGGTCAGATACGCAGTATTTT.

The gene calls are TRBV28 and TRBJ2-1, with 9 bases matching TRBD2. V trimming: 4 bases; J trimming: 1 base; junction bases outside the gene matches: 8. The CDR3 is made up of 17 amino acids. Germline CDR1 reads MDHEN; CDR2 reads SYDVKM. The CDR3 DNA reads TGTGCCAGCAGTTACGGGGTAGCGGGAGTATCCTACAATGAGCAGTTCTTC. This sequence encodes CASSYGVAGVSYNEQFF.

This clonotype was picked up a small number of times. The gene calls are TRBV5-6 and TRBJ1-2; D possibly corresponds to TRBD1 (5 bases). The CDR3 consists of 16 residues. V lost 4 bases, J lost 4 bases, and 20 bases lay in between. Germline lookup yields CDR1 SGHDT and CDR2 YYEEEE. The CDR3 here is CASSPRWNFGGYGYTF. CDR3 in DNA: TGTGCCAGCAGCCCCCGTTGGAATTTCGGGGGCTATGGCTACACCTTC. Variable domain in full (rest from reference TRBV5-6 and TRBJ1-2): DAGVTQSPTHLIKTRGQQVTLRCSPKSGHDTVSWYQQALGQGPQFIFQYYEEEERQRGNFPDRFSGHQFPNYSSELNVNALLLGDSALYLCASSPRWNFGGYGYTFGSGTRLTVV.

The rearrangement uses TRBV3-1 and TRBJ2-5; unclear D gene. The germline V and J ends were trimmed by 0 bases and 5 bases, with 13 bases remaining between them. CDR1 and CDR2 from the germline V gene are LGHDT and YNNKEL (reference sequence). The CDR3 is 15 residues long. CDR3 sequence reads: CASSQDPELAETQYF. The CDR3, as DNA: TGTGCCAGCAGCCAAGATCCAGAGTTGGCGGAGACCCAGTACTTC.